Sequencing of this TCR beta chain was carried out in a study of cytotoxic CD8 clonotypes in ibrutinib-treated CLL. This table comes from immunoSEQ multiplex PCR, and its TCRdb copy is limited to in-frame clones, with some not included. Among fewer than 300,000 clones, roughly 76% were seen once, and the ten largest hold roughly 6%. A note on this clone: Its antigen remains unknown.

Approximately 1.9 micrograms of genomic DNA, which was extracted from cryopreserved PBMCs, served as the material used for the TCR beta libraries. Germline values: CDR1 LNHDA, CDR2 SQIVND (reference sequence). V was cut by 3 bases and J by 0 bases, with 12 bases left in between. CDR3 length: 15 amino acids. Study findings and constraints: Progressing patients had sampling times that differed from those of sustained-remission patients.

This clonotype was sampled from a human donor with chronic lymphocytic leukemia. The source material was PBMCs, sampled at disease progression, from a patient treated with ibrutinib. The chain uses TRBV19 and TRBJ2-7, with D hard to call. Here the CDR3 reads CASSITGYSSYEQYF. The CDR3 nucleotides are TGTGCCAGTAGTATTACGGGTTATAGCTCCTACGAGCAGTACTTC.